This note documents a single TCR beta chain sequence. Its antigen is still unknown. Antigen-specific CD4+ T cell clonotypes were called by their expansion after viral peptide-pool culture in ViraFEST. Following an approximately 11-day culture, CD4+ T cells were purified. Participants completed two doses of the BNT162b2 or mRNA-1273 vaccine. PBMC were cultured at under 2.5 million per well with roughly 10 IU/ml IL-2 and around 9.2 ug/ml peptides. These data come from a study of vaccination effects on CD4 cells after COVID-19. Notes on the study in general: In the late period after vaccination, infection- and vaccine-induced clones contracted markedly.

Repertoires were generated with immunoSEQ multiplex PCR, while TCRdb's copy carries only in-frame clones and drops some. The table includes tens of thousands of clones, around four fifths detected once. Trimming took 3 bases from V and 7 from J, leaving 12 bases between them. Germline-derived CDR1 and CDR2 are MNHNS and SASEGT. There are 13 residues in the CDR3. The receptor comes from a human donor who received a COVID-19 vaccine. The rearrangement links TRBV6-1 to TRBJ2-5; the D gene is possibly TRBD2 (5 bases). The sequences come from CD4+ T cells from PBMCs cultured with HCoV-OC43 spike peptides, collected after COVID-19 vaccination. Stated subset: HCoV-OC43 spike overlapping peptide pool stimulation. The CDR3 DNA is TGTGCCAGCAGTGAGATAGAACGGGGGACCCAGTACTTC. It encodes CASSEIERGTQYF.